The rows below give T cell receptor beta chains drawn from one sample of a study of identical twins. A single record per CDR3 protein comes from TCRdb applying MiXCR to the 5' RACE reads. The sample carries roughly 230,000 distinct CDR3 sequences, approximately 8.3% recorded once. These same records also appear under a second study, on yellow fever vaccine responses in identical twins.

Sequencing was done on a sample of CD8+ T cells sorted from blood. These TCRs come from a woman in her late teens or twenties in good health. CDR3s include the opening cysteine and the closing phenylalanine or tryptophan. The order of the fields is J gene, D gene, V gene, clone size, CDR3 protein, CDR3 DNA. A D gene is named only where the DNA matches it firmly. The size of a clone is reported for some rows only, either as once, few or many, or as a class for expanded clones.

TRBJ2-7 | TRBD2 | TRBV7-9 | few | CASSARGLANEQYF | TGTGCCAGCAGCGCGAGGGGACTAGCGAATGAGCAGTACTTC
TRBJ1-1 | TRBD1 | TRBV28 | few | CASSRQGLNLNTEAFF | TGTGCCAGCAGTAGACAGGGATTGAATTTGAACACTGAAGCTTTCTTT
TRBJ2-3 | TRBD2 | TRBV28 | NA | CASSSGRTSASTDTQYF | TGTGCCAGCAGTTCGGGGCGGACTAGCGCCAGCACAGATACGCAGTATTTT
TRBJ2-2 | TRBD1 | TRBV20-1 | few | CSARDSQGERTGELFF | TGCAGTGCTAGAGATTCGCAGGGGGAAAGAACCGGGGAGCTGTTTTTT
TRBJ1-1 | NA | TRBV9 | NA | CASSVDARGNTEAFF | TGTGCCAGCAGCGTAGACGCTCGGGGGAACACTGAAGCTTTCTTT
TRBJ2-1 | NA | TRBV4-3 | NA | CASSPGLSEREQFF | TGCGCCAGCAGCCCCGGGCTATCGGAACGTGAGCAGTTCTTC
TRBJ2-7 | NA | TRBV27 | NA | CASSLGQQSSYEQYF | TGTGCCAGCAGTTTAGGGCAGCAGAGCTCCTACGAGCAGTACTTC
TRBJ2-2 | NA | TRBV11-3 | few | CASSPRGASSTGELFF | TGTGCCAGCAGCCCCCGGGGGGCGTCGAGCACCGGGGAGCTGTTTTTT
TRBJ2-1 | NA | TRBV14 | many | CASSQIQSSYNEQFF | TGTGCCAGCAGCCAGATACAGAGCTCCTACAATGAGCAGTTCTTC
TRBJ2-7 | TRBD2 | TRBV20-1 | NA | CSAPEGAGGPYEQYF | TGCAGTGCCCCCGAAGGGGCGGGGGGGCCGTACGAGCAGTACTTC
TRBJ2-5 | NA | TRBV5-1 | many | CASSHGTDQETQYF | TGCGCCAGCAGCCACGGGACGGATCAAGAGACCCAGTACTTC
TRBJ1-2 | TRBD1 | TRBV9 | many | CASKGGQGASGYTF | TGTGCCAGCAAAGGAGGACAGGGGGCCTCTGGCTACACCTTC
TRBJ2-5 | NA | TRBV20-1 | few | CSASLLLRQETQYF | TGCAGTGCTTCCCTTTTGTTAAGGCAAGAGACCCAGTACTTC
TRBJ2-5 | NA | TRBV11-2 | NA | CASSPARAYEETQYF | TGTGCCAGCAGCCCAGCCCGAGCTTACGAAGAGACCCAGTACTTC
TRBJ2-3 | TRBD2 | TRBV7-9 | many | CASSLAGLGTDTQYF | TGTGCCAGCAGCTTGGCGGGACTAGGCACAGATACGCAGTATTTT
TRBJ2-1 | NA | TRBV6-5 | NA | CASSYMAEPDEQFF | TGTGCCAGCAGTTACATGGCGGAGCCCGATGAGCAGTTCTTC
TRBJ2-7 | TRBD1 | TRBV29-1 | many | CSVRTGGSYEQYF | TGCAGCGTTCGGACAGGGGGGTCCTACGAGCAGTACTTC
TRBJ2-1 | NA | TRBV12-3/TRBV12-4 | many | CASTNSQDFNEQFF | TGTGCCAGCACCAACTCCCAGGATTTCAATGAGCAGTTCTTC
TRBJ1-5 | NA | TRBV5-6 | NA | CASSPGGGSGQPQHF | TGTGCCAGCAGCCCAGGTGGGGGCTCGGGGCAGCCCCAGCATTTT
TRBJ2-1 | TRBD1 | TRBV7-9 | many | CASSFRDSSYNEQFF | TGTGCCAGCAGCTTCCGGGACAGCTCCTACAATGAGCAGTTCTTC
TRBJ2-4 | NA | TRBV5-1 | many | CASSLAGGDIQYF | TGCGCCAGCAGCTTGGCAGGGGGGGACATTCAGTACTTC
TRBJ2-3 | TRBD2 | TRBV10-3 | many | CAISEPSGGSTDTQYF | TGTGCCATCAGTGAGCCTAGCGGGGGGAGCACAGATACGCAGTATTTT
TRBJ2-1 | TRBD1 | TRBV11-2 | many | CASSLQGASYNEQFF | TGTGCCAGCAGTTTACAGGGGGCCTCCTACAATGAGCAGTTCTTC
TRBJ2-5 | NA | TRBV20-1 | NA | CSARPQEVVVETQYF | TGCAGTGCTAGACCCCAGGAGGTCGTAGTAGAGACCCAGTACTTC